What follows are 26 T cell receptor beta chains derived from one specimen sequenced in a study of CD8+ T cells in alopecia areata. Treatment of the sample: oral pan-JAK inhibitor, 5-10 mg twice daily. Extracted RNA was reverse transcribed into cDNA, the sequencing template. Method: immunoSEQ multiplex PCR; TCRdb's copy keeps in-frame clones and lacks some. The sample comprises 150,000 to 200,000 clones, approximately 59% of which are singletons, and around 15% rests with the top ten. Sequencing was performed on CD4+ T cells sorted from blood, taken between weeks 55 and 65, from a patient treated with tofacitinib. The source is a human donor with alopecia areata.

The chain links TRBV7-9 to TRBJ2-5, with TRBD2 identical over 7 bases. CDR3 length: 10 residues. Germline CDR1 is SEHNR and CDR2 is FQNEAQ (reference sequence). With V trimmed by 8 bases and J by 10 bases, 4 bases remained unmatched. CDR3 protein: CASGEGIQYF. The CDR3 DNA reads TGTGCCAGCGGGGAGGGGATCCAGTACTTC.

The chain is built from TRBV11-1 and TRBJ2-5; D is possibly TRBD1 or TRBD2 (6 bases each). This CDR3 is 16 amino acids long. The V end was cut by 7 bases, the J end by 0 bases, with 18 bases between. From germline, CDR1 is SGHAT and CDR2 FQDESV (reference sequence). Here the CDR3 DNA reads TGTGCCAGCACCCGGATGGGGGGCCTCTACCAAGAGACCCAGTACTTC. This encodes CASTRMGGLYQETQYF.

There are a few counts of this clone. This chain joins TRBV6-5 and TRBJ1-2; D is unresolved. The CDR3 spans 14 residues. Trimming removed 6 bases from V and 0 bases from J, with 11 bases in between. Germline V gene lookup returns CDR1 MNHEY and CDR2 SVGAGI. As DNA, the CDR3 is TGTGCCAGCAGCCCCATCCTTCCTAACTATGGCTACACCTTC. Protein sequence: CASSPILPNYGYTF.

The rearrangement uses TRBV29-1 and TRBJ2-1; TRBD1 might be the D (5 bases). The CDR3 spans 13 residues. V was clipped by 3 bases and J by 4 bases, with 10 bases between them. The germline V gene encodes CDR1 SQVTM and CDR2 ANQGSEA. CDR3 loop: CSVDRVLYNEQFF. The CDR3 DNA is TGCAGCGTTGACAGGGTGTTATACAATGAGCAGTTCTTC.

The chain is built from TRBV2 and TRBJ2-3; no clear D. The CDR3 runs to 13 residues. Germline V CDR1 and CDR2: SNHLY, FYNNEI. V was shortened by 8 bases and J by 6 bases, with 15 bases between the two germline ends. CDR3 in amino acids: CASCQSPMDTQYF. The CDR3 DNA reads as TGTGCCAGCTGCCAGTCTCCGATGGATACGCAGTATTTT. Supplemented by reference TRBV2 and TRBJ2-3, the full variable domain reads EPEVTQTPSHQVTQMGQEVILRCVPISNHLYFYWYRQILGQKVEFLVSFYNNEISEKSEIFDDQFSVERPDGSNFTLKIRSTKLEDSAMYFCASCQSPMDTQYFGPGTRLTVL.

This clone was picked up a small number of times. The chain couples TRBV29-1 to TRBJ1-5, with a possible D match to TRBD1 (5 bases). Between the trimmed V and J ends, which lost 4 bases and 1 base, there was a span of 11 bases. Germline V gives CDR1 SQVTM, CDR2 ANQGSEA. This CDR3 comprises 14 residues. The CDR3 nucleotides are TGCAGCGTTGGGGGGGTCGGGAGCAATCAGCCCCAGCATTTT. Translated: CSVGGVGSNQPQHF.

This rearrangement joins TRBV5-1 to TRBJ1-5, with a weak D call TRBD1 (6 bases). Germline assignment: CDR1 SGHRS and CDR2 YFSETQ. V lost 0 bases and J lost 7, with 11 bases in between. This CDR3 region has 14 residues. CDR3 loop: CASSLAGDGQPQHF. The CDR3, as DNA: TGCGCCAGCAGCTTGGCAGGGGATGGGCAGCCCCAGCATTTT.

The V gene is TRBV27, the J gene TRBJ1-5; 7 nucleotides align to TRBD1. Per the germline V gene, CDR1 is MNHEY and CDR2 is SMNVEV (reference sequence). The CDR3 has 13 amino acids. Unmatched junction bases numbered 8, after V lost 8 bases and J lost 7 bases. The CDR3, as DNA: TGTGCCAGCGCCACCAACAGGGGACAGCCCCAGCATTTT. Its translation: CASATNRGQPQHF.

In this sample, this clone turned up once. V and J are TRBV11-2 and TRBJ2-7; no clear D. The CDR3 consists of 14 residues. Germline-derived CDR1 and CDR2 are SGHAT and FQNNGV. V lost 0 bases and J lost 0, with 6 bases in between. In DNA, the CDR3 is TGTGCCAGCAGCTTAGACAGGAGCTCCTACGAGCAGTACTTC. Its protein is CASSLDRSSYEQYF.

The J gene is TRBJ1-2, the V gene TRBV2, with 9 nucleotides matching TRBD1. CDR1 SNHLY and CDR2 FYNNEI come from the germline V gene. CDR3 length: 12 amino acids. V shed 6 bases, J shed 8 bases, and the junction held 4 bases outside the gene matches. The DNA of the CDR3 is TGTGCCAGCAGGCGGGACAGGGCGGGCTACACCTTC. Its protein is CASRRDRAGYTF.

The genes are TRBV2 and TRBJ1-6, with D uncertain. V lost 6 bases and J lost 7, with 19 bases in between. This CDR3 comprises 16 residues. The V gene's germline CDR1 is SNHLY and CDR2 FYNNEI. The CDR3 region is CASRREGSGRNSPLHF. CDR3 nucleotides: TGTGCCAGCAGACGTGAAGGGTCCGGGAGGAATTCACCCCTCCACTTT.

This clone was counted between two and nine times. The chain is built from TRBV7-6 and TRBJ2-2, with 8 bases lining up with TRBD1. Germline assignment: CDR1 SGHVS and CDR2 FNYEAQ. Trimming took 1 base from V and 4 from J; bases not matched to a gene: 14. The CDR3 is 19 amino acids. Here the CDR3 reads CASSLVGTGRLIGTGELFF. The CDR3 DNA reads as TGTGCCAGCAGCTTAGTGGGGACAGGTCGACTAATCGGCACCGGGGAGCTGTTTTTT.

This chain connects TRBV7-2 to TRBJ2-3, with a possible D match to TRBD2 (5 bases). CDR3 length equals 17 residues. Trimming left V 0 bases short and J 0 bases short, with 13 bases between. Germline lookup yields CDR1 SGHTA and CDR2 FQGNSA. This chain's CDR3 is CASSLASGPKSTDTQYF. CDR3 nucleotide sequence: TGTGCCAGCAGCTTAGCGAGCGGACCCAAGAGCACAGATACGCAGTATTTT. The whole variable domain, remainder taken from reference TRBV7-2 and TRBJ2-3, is GAGVSQSPSNKVTEKGKDVELRCDPISGHTALYWYRQSLGQGLEFLIYFQGNSAPDKSGLPSDRFSAERTGGSVSTLTIQRTQQEDSAVYLCASSLASGPKSTDTQYFGPGTRLTVL.

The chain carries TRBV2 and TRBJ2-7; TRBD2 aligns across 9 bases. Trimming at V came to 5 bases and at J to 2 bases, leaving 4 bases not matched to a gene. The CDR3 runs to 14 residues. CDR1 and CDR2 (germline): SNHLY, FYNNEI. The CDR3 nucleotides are TGTGCCAGCAGTCGGCTAGCGGGGACCTACGAGCAGTACTTC. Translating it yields CASSRLAGTYEQYF.

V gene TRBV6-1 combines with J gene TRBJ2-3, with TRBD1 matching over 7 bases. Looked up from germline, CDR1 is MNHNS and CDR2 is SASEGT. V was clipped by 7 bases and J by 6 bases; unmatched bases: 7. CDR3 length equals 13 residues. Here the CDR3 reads CASNLDRADTQYF. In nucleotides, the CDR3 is TGTGCCAGCAACCTAGACAGGGCCGATACGCAGTATTTT.

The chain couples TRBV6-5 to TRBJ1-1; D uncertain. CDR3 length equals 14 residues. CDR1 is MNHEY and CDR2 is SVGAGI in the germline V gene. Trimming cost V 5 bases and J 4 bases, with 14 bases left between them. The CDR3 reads CASSLNGVSTEAFF. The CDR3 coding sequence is TGTGCCAGCAGTCTCAATGGGGTGAGCACTGAAGCTTTCTTT.

The CDR3 loop reads CASSGDRGHDYGYTF. The DNA for the CDR3 is TGCGCCAGCAGCGGCGACAGGGGGCACGACTATGGCTACACCTTC. The chain is built from TRBV5-1 and TRBJ1-2; TRBD1 matches at 10 bases. The germline CDR1 and CDR2 sequences are SGHRS and YFSETQ. The CDR3 is 15 amino acids. Trimming cost V 4 bases and J 3 bases; bases outside gene matches: 6. Based on the CDR3 plus reference TRBV5-1 and TRBJ1-2, the full variable domain is KAGVTQTPRYLIKTRGQQVTLSCSPISGHRSVSWYQQTPGQGLQFLFEYFSETQRNKGNFPGRFSGRQFSNSRSEMNVSTLELGDSALYLCASSGDRGHDYGYTFGSGTRLTVV.

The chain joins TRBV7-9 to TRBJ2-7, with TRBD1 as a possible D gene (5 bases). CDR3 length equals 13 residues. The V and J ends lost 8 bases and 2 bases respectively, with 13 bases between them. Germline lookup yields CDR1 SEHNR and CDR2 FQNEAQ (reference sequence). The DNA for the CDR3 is TGTGCCAGCCAGCTGGGGCAGACCTACGAGCAGTACTTC. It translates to CASQLGQTYEQYF.

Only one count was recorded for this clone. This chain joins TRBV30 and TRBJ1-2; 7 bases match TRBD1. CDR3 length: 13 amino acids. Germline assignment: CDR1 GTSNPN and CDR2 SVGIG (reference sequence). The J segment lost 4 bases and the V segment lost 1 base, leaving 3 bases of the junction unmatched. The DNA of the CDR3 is TGTGCCTGGAGTGCCGGGACAGCCTATGGCTACACCTTC. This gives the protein CAWSAGTAYGYTF.

CDR3 in amino acids: CSALDERETQYF. The CDR3 nucleotides read TGCAGCGCCCTTGACGAAAGGGAGACCCAGTACTTC. The rearrangement links TRBV29-1 to TRBJ2-5; D uncertain. The CDR3 sequence is 12 residues long. V lost 7 bases to trimming and J lost 5 bases, with 14 bases between them. Per the germline V gene, CDR1 is SQVTM and CDR2 is ANQGSEA.

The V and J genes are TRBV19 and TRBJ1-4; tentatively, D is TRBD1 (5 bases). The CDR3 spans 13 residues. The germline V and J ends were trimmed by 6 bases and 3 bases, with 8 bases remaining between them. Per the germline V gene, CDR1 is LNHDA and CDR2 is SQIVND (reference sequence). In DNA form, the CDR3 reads TGTGCCAGTAGGGGGGTATCTAATGAAAAACTGTTTTTT. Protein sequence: CASRGVSNEKLFF.

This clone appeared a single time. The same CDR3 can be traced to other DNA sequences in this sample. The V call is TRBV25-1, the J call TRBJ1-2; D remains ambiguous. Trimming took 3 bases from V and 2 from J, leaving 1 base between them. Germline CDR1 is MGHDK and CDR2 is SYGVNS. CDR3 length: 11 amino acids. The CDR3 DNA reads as TGTGCCAGCAGTGAGAACTATGGCTACACCTTC. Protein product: CASSENYGYTF.

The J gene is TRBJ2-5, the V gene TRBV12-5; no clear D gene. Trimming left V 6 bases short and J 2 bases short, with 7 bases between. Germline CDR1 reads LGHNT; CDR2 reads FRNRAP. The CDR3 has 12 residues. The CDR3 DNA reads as TGTGCTAGTGGCCCCTGGCAAGAGACCCAGTACTTC. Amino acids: CASGPWQETQYF.

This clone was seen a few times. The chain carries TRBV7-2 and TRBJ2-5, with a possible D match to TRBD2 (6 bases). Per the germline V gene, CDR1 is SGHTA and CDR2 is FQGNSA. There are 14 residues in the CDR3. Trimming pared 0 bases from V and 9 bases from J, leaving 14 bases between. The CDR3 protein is CASSLAEGMVSQYF. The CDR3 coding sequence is TGTGCCAGCAGCTTAGCGGAGGGTATGGTGTCCCAGTACTTC.

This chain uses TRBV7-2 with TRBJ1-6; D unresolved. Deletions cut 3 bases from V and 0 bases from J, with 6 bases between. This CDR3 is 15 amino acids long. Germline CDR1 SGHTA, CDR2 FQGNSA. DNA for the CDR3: TGTGCCAGCAGCTTTCAGAGCTCCTATAATTCACCCCTCCACTTT. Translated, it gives CASSFQSSYNSPLHF.

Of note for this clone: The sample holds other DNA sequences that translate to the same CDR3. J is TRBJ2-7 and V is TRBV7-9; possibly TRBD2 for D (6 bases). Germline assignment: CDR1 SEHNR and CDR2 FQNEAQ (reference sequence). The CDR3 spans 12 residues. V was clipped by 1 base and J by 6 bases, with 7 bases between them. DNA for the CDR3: TGTGCCAGCAGCTTAGGGCGGGGCGAGCAGTACTTC. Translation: CASSLGRGEQYF. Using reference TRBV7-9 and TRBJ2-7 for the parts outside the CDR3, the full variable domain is DTGVSQNPRHKITKRGQNVTFRCDPISEHNRLYWYRQTLGQGPEFLTYFQNEAQLEKSRLLSDRFSAERPKGSFSTLEIQRTEQGDSAMYLCASSLGRGEQYFGPGTRLTVT.